The following is a T cell receptor (beta chain) sequence with its context. What antigen it recognizes has not been identified. The sample holds no much larger clone one base away, and base qualities are not on file. The data are from a study of Ad26.COV2.S vaccination and SARS-CoV-2 variants (dated by TCRdb to about 2021). The study in broad terms: Sequencing of the TCRbeta repertoire served to evaluate the specificity and breadth of SARS-CoV-2-reactive T cell receptors following Ad26.COV2.S vaccination. A total of roughly 30 samples were included in the TCR-sequenced set, comprising about 20 Ad26.COV2.S vaccine recipients, 5 placebo recipients and 8 SARS-CoV-2 convalescent individuals. Broad study findings and their caveats: Higher spike-specific TCR breadth was observed in Ad26.COV2.S recipients than in placebo recipients (P = 0.0014). Non-spike TCR breadth was comparable between vaccine and placebo recipients, consistent with the vaccine containing only spike. Substantial breadth of spike-specific CD8+ and CD4+ T cell responses was reported after vaccination. It was noted by the authors that total T cell responses may have been underestimated by the TCR breadth and depth analyses.

Explained via the paper, the time point label denotes: individuals recovered from natural SARS-CoV-2 infection. The immunoSEQ Assay was the method used to sequence TCRbeta CDR3 regions. After extraction, genomic DNA underwent amplification by bias-controlled multiplex PCR, followed by high-throughput sequencing. In the original analysis: To quantify the absolute abundance of each unique TCRbeta CDR3 region, sequences were collapsed and filtered. T cell fraction was estimated by normalizing TCRbeta template counts to usable DNA, with usable DNA measured through amplification of reference genes found in all nucleated cells. Repertoire TCRs were annotated as SARS-CoV-2-specific by exact matching of V gene, CDR3 amino acid sequence and J gene to a known reactive TCR set. The reference SARS-CoV-2 TCR set came from MIRA and was filtered for enrichment in COVID-19-positive ImmuneCODE repertoires, removing public or cross-reactive TCRs. Based on the MIRA antigens, annotated TCRs were further analysed at the level of specific ORF or position within ORF. Depth was the summed frequency of annotated unique rearrangements, while breadth was defined as annotated unique rearrangements over total unique productive rearrangements. TCR breadth was compared between groups using two-sided Wilcoxon rank-sum tests. Not all clones reach the TCRdb copy of this immuneACCESS table, which keeps in-frame sequences only. Checked studies attribute under half of the gap to unresolved V genes and leave the rest unexplained. V, J and clone size are taken as reported in that table, and D and trimming were inferred from the DNA itself. In this sample the table shows 150,000 to 200,000 clones, around 88% of which occur a single time. 5% to 6.5% of the sample comes from the top ten.

From the cysteine through the phenylalanine, the CDR3 covers 15 amino acids. CDR3 DNA is the only sequence kept; it has 45 bases, read in frame from the first base. CDR1 and CDR2 are drawn from the germline V gene: SGDLS, YYNGEE. Trimming accounts for 3 bases at V and 4 bases at J, while the number of junction bases matched to no gene is 4. The sample consisted of peripheral blood, taken after recovery from COVID-19. The rearrangement joined TRBV9 to TRBJ2-5, and 12 bases in between align with TRBD2. The clonotype comes from a human donor who had recovered from COVID-19. Read as DNA, the sequence is TGTGCCAGCAGCGCTAGCGGGGGGGCGGGAGAGACCCAGTACTTC. This codes for CASSASGGAGETQYF. Supplemented by the reference TRBV9 and TRBJ2-5 proteins around the CDR3, the complete variable domain is DSGVTQTPKHLITATGQRVTLRCSPRSGDLSVYWYQQSLDQGLQFLIQYYNGEERAKGNILERFSAQQFPDLHSELNLSSLELGDSALYFCASSASGGAGETQYFGPGTRLLVL.